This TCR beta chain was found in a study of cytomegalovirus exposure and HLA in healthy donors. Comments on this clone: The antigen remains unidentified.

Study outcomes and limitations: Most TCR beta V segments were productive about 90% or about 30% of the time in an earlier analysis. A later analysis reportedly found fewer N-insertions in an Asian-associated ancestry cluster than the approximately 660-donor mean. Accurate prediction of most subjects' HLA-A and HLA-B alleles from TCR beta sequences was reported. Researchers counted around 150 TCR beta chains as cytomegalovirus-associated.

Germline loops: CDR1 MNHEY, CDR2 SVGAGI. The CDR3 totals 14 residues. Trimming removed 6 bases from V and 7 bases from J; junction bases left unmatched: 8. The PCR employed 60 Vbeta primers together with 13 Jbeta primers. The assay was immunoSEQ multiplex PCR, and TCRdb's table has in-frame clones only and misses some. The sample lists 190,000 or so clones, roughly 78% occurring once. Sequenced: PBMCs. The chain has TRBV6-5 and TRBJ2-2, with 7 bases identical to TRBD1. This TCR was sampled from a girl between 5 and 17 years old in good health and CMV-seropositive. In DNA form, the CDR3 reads TGTGCCAGCAGGGGACAGACCTTCGTCGGGGAGCTGTTTTTT. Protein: CASRGQTFVGELFF.